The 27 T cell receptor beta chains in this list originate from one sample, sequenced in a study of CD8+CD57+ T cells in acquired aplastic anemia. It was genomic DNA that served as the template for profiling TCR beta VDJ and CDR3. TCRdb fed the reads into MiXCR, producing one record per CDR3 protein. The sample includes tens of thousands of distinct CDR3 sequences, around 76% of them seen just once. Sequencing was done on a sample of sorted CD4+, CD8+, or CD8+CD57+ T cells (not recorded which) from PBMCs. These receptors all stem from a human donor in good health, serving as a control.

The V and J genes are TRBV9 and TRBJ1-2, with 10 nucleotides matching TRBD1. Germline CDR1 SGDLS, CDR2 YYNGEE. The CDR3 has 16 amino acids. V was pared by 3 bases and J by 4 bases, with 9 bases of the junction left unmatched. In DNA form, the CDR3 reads TGTGCCAGCAGCGGAGGACCGACAGGGGGCCCCTATGGCTACACCTTC. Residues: CASSGGPTGGPYGYTF.

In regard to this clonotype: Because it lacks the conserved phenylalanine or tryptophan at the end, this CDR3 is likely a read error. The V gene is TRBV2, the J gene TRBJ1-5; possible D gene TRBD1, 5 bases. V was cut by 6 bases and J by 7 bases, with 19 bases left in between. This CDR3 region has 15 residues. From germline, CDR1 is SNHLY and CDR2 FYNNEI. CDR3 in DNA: TGTGCCAGCAGCCTGACGACCCGACAGTGGCAGCCCCAGCATCTT. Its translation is CASSLTTRQWQPQHL.

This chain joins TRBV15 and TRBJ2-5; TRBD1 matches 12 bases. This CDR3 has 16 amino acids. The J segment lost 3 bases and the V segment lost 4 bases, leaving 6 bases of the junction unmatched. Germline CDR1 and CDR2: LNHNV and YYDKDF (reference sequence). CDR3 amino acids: CATSTPGQGAEETQYF. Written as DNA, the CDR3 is TGTGCCACCAGCACGCCGGGACAGGGGGCAGAAGAGACCCAGTACTTC.

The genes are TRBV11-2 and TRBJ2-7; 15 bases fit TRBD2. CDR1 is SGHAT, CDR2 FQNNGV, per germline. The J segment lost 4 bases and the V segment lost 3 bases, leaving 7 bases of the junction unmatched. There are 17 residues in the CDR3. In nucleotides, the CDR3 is TGTGCCAGCAGCTTCCGGACTAGCGGGGGGGCCCTGTACGAGCAGTACTTC. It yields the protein CASSFRTSGGALYEQYF.

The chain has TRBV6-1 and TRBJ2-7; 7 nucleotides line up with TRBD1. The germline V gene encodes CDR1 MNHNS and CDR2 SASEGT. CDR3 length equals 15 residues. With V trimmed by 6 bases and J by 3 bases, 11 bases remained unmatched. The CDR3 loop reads CASSSPGQTGYEQYF. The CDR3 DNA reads TGTGCCAGCAGCTCACCGGGACAGACAGGCTACGAGCAGTACTTC.

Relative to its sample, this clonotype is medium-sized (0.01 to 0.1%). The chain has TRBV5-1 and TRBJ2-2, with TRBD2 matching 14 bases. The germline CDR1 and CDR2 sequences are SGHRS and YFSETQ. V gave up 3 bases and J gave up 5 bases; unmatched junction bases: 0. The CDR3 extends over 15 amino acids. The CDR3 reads CASSWTSGGTGELFF. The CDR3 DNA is TGCGCCAGCAGCTGGACTAGCGGGGGGACCGGGGAGCTGTTTTTT.

The CDR3 protein is CASRPTSGGELDTQYF. In DNA, the CDR3 is TGTGCCAGCAGGCCGACTAGCGGGGGGGAGTTGGATACGCAGTATTTT. The V gene is TRBV9, the J gene TRBJ2-3; 14 nucleotides line up with TRBD2. The J segment lost 6 bases and the V segment lost 5 bases, leaving 8 bases of the junction unmatched. The CDR3 extends over 16 amino acids. Germline V lookup: CDR1 SGDLS, CDR2 YYNGEE.

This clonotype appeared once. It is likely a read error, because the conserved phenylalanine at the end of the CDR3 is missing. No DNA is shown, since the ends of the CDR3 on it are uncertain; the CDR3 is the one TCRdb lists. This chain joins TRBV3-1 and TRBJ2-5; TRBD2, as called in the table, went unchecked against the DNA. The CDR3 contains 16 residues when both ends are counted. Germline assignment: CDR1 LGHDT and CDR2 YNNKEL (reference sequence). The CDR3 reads CASSHASGGIQETQSL.

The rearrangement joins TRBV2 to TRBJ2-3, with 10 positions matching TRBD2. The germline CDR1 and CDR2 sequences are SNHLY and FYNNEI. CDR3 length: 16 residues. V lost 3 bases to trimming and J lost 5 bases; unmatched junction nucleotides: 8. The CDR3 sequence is CASSDWLAGDGDTQYF. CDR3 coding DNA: TGTGCCAGCAGTGATTGGCTAGCGGGGGACGGAGATACGCAGTATTTT.

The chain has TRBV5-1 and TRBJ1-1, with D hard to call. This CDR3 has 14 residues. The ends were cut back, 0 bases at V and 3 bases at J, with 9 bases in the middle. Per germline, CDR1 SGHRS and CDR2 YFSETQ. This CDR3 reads CASSLGLRDTEAFF. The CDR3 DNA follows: TGCGCCAGCAGCTTGGGGCTTCGGGACACTGAAGCTTTCTTT.

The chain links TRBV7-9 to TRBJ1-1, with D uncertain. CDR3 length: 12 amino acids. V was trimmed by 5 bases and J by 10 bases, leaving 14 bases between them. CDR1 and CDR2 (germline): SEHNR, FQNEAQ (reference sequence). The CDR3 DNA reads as TGTGCCAGCAGCCTAAGGACCGATGGAGCTTTCTTT. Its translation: CASSLRTDGAFF.

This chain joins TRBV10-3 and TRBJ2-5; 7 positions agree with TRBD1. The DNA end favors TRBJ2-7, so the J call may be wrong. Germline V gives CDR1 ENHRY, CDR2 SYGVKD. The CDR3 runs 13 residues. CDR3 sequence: CAISTGTDYEQYF. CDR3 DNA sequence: TGTGCCATCAGTACCGGGACAGATTACGAGCAGTACTTC.

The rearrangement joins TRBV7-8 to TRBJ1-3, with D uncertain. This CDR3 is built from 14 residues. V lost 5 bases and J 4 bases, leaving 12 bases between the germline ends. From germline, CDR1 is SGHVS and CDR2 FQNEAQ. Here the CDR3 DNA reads TGTGCCAGCAGCCCCACCGGGGAGGGAAACACCATATATTTT. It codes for CASSPTGEGNTIYF.

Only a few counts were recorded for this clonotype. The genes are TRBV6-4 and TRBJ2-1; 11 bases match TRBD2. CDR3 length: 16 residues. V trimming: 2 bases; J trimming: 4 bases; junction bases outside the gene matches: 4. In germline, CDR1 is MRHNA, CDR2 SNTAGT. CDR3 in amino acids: CASSDGSGGDYNEQFF. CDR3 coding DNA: TGTGCCAGCAGTGACGGTAGCGGGGGGGATTACAATGAGCAGTTCTTC.

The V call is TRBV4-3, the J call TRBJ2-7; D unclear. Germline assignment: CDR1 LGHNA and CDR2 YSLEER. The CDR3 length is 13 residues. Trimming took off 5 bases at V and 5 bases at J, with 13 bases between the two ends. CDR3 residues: CASSGSTGDEQYF. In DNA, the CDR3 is TGCGCCAGCAGCGGATCGACTGGGGACGAGCAGTACTTC.

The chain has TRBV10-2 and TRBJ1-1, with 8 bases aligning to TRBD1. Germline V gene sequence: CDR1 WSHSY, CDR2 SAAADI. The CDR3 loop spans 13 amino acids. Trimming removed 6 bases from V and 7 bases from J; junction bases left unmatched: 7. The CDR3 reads CASRSLDRVEAFF. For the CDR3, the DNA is TGCGCCAGCAGATCCCTGGACAGGGTTGAAGCTTTCTTT.

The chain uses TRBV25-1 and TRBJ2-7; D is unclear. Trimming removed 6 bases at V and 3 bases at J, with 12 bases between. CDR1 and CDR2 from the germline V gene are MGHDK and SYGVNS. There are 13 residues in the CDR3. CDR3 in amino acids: CASSAGSFYEQYF. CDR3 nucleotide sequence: TGTGCCAGCAGCGCCGGGTCCTTCTACGAGCAGTACTTC.

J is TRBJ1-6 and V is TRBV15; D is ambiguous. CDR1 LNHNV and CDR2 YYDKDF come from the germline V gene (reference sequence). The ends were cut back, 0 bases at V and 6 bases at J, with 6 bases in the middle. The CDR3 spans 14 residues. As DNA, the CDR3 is TGTGCCACCAGCAGAGATTGGGCTAATTCACCCCTCCACTTT. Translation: CATSRDWANSPLHF.

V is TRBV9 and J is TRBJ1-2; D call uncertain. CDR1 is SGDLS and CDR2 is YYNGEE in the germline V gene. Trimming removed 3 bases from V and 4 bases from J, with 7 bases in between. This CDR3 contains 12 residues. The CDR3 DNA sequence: TGTGCCAGCAGCGCCAAGACCTATGGCTACACCTTC. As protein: CASSAKTYGYTF.

CDR3 sequence (DNA): TGTGCCAGTAGTCTCGGAGGGGGGGACGGCACAGATACGCAGTATTTT. Protein sequence: CASSLGGGDGTDTQYF. The gene calls are TRBV19 and TRBJ2-3; possibly TRBD2 for D (7 bases). Trimming left V 5 bases short and J 1 base short, with 16 bases between. Germline V gene sequence: CDR1 LNHDA, CDR2 SQIVND (reference sequence). The CDR3 contains 16 residues.

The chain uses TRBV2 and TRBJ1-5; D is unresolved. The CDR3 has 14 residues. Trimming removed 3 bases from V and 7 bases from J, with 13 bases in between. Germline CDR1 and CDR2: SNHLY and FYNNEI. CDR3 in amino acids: CASSEAGRNQPQHF. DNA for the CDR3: TGTGCCAGCAGTGAGGCCGGGCGAAACCAGCCCCAGCATTTT.

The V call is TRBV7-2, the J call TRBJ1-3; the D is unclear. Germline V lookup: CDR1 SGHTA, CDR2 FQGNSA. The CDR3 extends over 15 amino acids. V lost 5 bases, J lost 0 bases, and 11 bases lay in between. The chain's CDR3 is CASSPQMRSGNTIYF. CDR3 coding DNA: TGTGCCAGCAGCCCTCAGATGCGCTCTGGAAACACCATATATTTT.

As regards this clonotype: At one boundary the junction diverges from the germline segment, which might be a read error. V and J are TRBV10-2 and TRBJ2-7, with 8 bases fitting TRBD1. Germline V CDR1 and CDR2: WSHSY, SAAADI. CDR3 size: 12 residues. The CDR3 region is CASSESIWDRIF. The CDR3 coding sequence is TGCGCCAGCAGTGAGTCGATATGGGACAGGATCTTC.

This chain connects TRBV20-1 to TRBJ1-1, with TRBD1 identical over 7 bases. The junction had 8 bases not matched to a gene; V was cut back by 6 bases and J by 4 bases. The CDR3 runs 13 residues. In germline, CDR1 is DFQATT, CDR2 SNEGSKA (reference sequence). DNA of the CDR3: TGCAGTGCAAGACAGGGTTCGAGCACTGAAGCTTTCTTT. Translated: CSARQGSSTEAFF.

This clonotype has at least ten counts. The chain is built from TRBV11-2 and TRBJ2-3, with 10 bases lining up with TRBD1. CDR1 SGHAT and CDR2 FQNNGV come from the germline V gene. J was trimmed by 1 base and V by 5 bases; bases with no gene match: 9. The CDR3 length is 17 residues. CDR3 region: CASSIGTGTGGTDTQYF. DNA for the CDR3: TGTGCCAGCAGCATCGGAACCGGGACAGGGGGCACAGATACGCAGTATTTT. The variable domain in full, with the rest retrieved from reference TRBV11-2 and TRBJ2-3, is EAGVAQSPRYKIIEKRQSVAFWCNPISGHATLYWYQQILGQGPKLLIQFQNNGVVDDSQLPKDRFSAERLKGVDSTLKIQPAKLEDSAVYLCASSIGTGTGGTDTQYFGPGTRLTVL.

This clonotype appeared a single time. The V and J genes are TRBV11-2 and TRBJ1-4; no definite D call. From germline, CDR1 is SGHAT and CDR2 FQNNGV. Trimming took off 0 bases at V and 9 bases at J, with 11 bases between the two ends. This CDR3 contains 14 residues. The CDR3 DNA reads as TGTGCCAGCAGCTTAGAGGGAGGAGGTAAAAAACTGTTTTTT. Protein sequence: CASSLEGGGKKLFF.

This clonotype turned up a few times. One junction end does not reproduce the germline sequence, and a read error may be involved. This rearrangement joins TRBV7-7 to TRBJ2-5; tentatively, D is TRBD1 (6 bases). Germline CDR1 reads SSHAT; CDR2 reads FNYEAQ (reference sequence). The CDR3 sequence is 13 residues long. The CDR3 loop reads CASSLDRQETQYF. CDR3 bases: TGTGCTAGCAGCTTAGACAGGCAAGAGACCCAGTACTTC.